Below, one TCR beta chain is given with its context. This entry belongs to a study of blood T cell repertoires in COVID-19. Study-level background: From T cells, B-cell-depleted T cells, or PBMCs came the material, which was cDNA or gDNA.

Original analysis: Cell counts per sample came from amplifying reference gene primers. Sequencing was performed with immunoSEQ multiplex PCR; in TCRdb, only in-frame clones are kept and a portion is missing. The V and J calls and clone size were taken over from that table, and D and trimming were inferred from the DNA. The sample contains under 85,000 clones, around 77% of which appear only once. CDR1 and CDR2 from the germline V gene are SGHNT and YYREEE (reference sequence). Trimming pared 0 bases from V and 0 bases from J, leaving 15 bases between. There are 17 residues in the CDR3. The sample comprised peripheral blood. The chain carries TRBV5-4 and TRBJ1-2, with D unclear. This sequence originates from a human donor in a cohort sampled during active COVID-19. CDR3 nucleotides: TGTGCCAGCAGCTTGGCTAGAAATCGAGGTTCTAACTATGGCTACACCTTC. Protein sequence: CASSLARNRGSNYGYTF.